The T cell receptor (beta chain) described here comes from a study of T cell changes during pregnancy in multiple sclerosis. Only in-frame clones appear in the TCRdb table, and some are missing; sequencing was by immunoSEQ multiplex PCR. The sample lists roughly 100,000 clones, 91% seen once, with about 1.6% in the top ten. This CDR3 is 15 amino acids long. The ends were cut back, 5 bases at V and 6 bases at J, with 17 bases in the middle. Germline CDR1 SEHNR, CDR2 FQNEAQ (reference sequence). The chain combines TRBV7-9 with TRBJ2-1, with a tentative D call TRBD2 (5 bases). The source was peripheral blood, collected after pregnancy. This TCR came from a female donor in good health, enrolled as a control in a pregnancy study. CDR3 nucleotide sequence: TGTGCCAGCAGCCCCCCTAGGGAGATACCCAATGAGCAGTTCTTC. Amino acids: CASSPPREIPNEQFF.